Presented here are 18 T cell receptor beta chains from one specimen sequenced in a study of cytomegalovirus exposure and HLA in healthy donors. 13 Jbeta primers and 60 Vbeta primers were used for the PCR. TCRdb keeps only in-frame clones here, not all; method: immunoSEQ multiplex PCR. The sample includes 150,000 to 200,000 clones, around 80% of them seen just once. The material sequenced was PBMCs. These receptors were collected from a woman between 45 and 65 years old in good health and CMV-seronegative.

V gene TRBV9 combines with J gene TRBJ2-3; 10 bases align to TRBD1. The germline CDR1 and CDR2 sequences are SGDLS and YYNGEE. The CDR3 contains 14 residues. V dropped 3 bases and J dropped 6; count of bases not matched to a gene: 4. DNA of the CDR3: TGTGCCAGCAGCGCCCAGACAGGGGGCGATACGCAGTATTTT. This translates into CASSAQTGGDTQYF.

As regards this clone: One end of the junction is discordant with germline, which a read error may explain. The V call is TRBV7-7, the J call TRBJ2-1; TRBD1 matches at 7 bases. The CDR3 is made up of 14 amino acids. Germline CDR1 reads SSHAT; CDR2 reads FNYEAQ (reference sequence). CDR3 nucleotides: TGTGCTAGCAGCCCGGACAGGTCCTACAATGAGCAGTTCTTC. Translated: CASSPDRSYNEQFF.

The chain uses TRBV9 and TRBJ2-1, with 11 bases that match TRBD2. Germline CDR1 SGDLS, CDR2 YYNGEE. Trimming at V came to 4 bases and at J to 4 bases, leaving 7 bases not matched to a gene. This CDR3 has 16 amino acids. CDR3 amino acids: CASSPSGTSGYNEQFF. The DNA for the CDR3 is TGTGCCAGCAGCCCCTCCGGGACTAGCGGATACAATGAGCAGTTCTTC.

J is TRBJ1-6 and V is TRBV5-5; TRBD1 agrees at 7 bases. With 4 bases clipped from V and 7 bases from J, the junction kept 11 bases outside the gene matches. The germline V gene encodes CDR1 SGHKS and CDR2 YYEKEE (reference sequence). The CDR3 is 16 amino acids. CDR3 protein: CASSPTGDRRNSPLHF. CDR3 DNA sequence: TGTGCCAGCAGCCCAACAGGGGACCGAAGGAATTCACCCCTCCACTTT.

The V gene is TRBV11-3, the J gene TRBJ1-1; a possible D gene is TRBD1 (6 bases). V was pared by 5 bases and J by 2 bases, with 12 bases between. From germline, CDR1 is SGHNT and CDR2 YENEEA. There are 14 residues in the CDR3. The CDR3 loop reads CASSPTGGNTEAFF. DNA of the CDR3: TGTGCCAGCAGCCCCACGGGGGGCAACACTGAAGCTTTCTTT.

V gene TRBV19 combines with J gene TRBJ2-3; D gene unclear. The CDR3 loop spans 16 amino acids. The germline gives CDR1 LNHDA, CDR2 SQIVND (reference sequence). Deletions cut 3 bases from V and 1 base from J, with 14 bases between. The DNA for the CDR3 is TGTGCCAGTAGTATTCCCGTCTCCCCCGGCACAGATACGCAGTATTTT. Residues: CASSIPVSPGTDTQYF.

The V gene is TRBV18, the J gene TRBJ2-7; D may be TRBD2 (5 bases). The CDR3 covers 14 residues. Looked up from germline, CDR1 is KGHSH and CDR2 is LQKENI. Trimming removed 6 bases from V and 1 base from J, with 13 bases in between. In nucleotides, the CDR3 is TGTGCCAGCTCCGCCACAACGGGGTCCTACGAGCAGTACTTC. Translation: CASSATTGSYEQYF.

The chain links TRBV28 to TRBJ1-4; D possibly corresponds to TRBD1 (5 bases). This CDR3 has 17 residues. Trimming took off 3 bases at V and 7 bases at J, with 21 bases between the two ends. The V gene's germline CDR1 is MDHEN and CDR2 SYDVKM. The CDR3 region has the DNA TGTGCCAGCAGTTTCCCTCCTTGGGGTTCGGGGGGTGAAAAACTGTTTTTT. This gives the protein CASSFPPWGSGGEKLFF.

In its sample, this clone was seen a few times. The genes are TRBV5-1 and TRBJ2-2; 7 bases agree with TRBD1. The CDR3 has 16 amino acids. The V segment lost 3 bases and the J segment 4 bases; nucleotides outside the gene matches: 9. Germline V CDR1 and CDR2: SGHRS, YFSETQ. This CDR3 reads CASSWNRDSSTGELFF. DNA for the CDR3: TGCGCCAGCAGCTGGAACCGGGACAGTAGCACCGGGGAGCTGTTTTTT.

V and J are TRBV28 and TRBJ2-7; 9 nucleotides match TRBD1. Germline assignment: CDR1 MDHEN and CDR2 SYDVKM. The CDR3 length is 15 residues. V dropped 7 bases and J dropped 1; count of bases not matched to a gene: 8. The CDR3 nucleotides are TGTGCCAGCACCCAATTTGGGACAGGGTCCTACGAGCAGTACTTC. Translating it yields CASTQFGTGSYEQYF.

The chain joins TRBV7-6 to TRBJ2-6; D is unclear. CDR3 length: 18 residues. Germline V gene data show CDR1 as SGHVS and CDR2 as FNYEAQ. V was pared by 0 bases and J by 0 bases, with 12 bases between. CDR3 DNA sequence: TGTGCCAGCAGCTTAGCCCTTGCAGGCAGCTCTGGGGCCAACGTCCTGACTTTC. Amino acids: CASSLALAGSSGANVLTF.

The chain is built from TRBV7-2 and TRBJ2-7; maybe TRBD2 (6 bases). V was cut by 4 bases and J by 2 bases, with 12 bases left in between. Germline V lookup: CDR1 SGHTA, CDR2 FQGNSA. The CDR3 spans 14 residues. This CDR3 is CASSSGLDAYEQYF. CDR3 coding DNA: TGTGCCAGCAGCTCGGGACTGGACGCCTACGAGCAGTACTTC.

The chain is built from TRBV5-1 and TRBJ2-5; 7 nucleotides match TRBD1. The CDR3 has 14 residues. V gave up 4 bases and J gave up 1 base; unmatched junction bases: 4. Germline CDR1 is SGHRS and CDR2 is YFSETQ. In DNA, the CDR3 is TGCGCCAGCAGCCCCGGACAGGTCCAAGAGACCCAGTACTTC. Encoded protein: CASSPGQVQETQYF. Using reference TRBV5-1 and TRBJ2-5 for the parts outside the CDR3, the full variable domain is KAGVTQTPRYLIKTRGQQVTLSCSPISGHRSVSWYQQTPGQGLQFLFEYFSETQRNKGNFPGRFSGRQFSNSRSEMNVSTLELGDSALYLCASSPGQVQETQYFGPGTRLLVL.

V usage is TRBV2 and J usage is TRBJ1-3; 7 nucleotides line up with TRBD1. The CDR3 is 15 residues long. The germline gives CDR1 SNHLY, CDR2 FYNNEI. Trimming removed 6 bases from V and 0 bases from J; junction bases left unmatched: 5. The CDR3 protein is CASRGDSSSGNTIYF. The CDR3 DNA sequence: TGTGCCAGCAGGGGGGACAGCAGCTCTGGAAACACCATATATTTT.

The chain couples TRBV9 to TRBJ2-3, with D perhaps TRBD1 (6 bases). The CDR3 is 15 amino acids. Germline V gene lookup returns CDR1 SGDLS and CDR2 YYNGEE. V dropped 2 bases and J dropped 0 bases, with 10 bases sitting between them. This chain's CDR3 is CASSVEQGSTDTQYF. The DNA for the CDR3 is TGTGCCAGCAGCGTCGAACAGGGCAGCACAGATACGCAGTATTTT.

The chain uses TRBV29-1 and TRBJ2-7; 7 bases align to TRBD2. The CDR3 loop spans 13 amino acids. CDR1 is SQVTM and CDR2 is ANQGSEA in the germline V gene. V lost 6 bases, J lost 7 bases, and 12 bases stayed unmatched. The CDR3 spells CSVREGDLSEQYF. CDR3 bases: TGCAGCGTCAGGGAGGGTGACCTAAGTGAGCAGTACTTC.

The CDR3 protein is CASRQDPGGSANTEAFF. The CDR3 nucleotides are TGCGCCAGCAGACAGGACCCAGGGGGCTCTGCGAACACTGAAGCTTTCTTT. The chain combines TRBV5-1 with TRBJ1-1; 8 nucleotides match TRBD1. The CDR3 covers 17 residues. CDR1 is SGHRS and CDR2 is YFSETQ in the germline V gene. The J segment lost 1 base and the V segment lost 5 bases, leaving 13 bases of the junction unmatched. The entire variable domain, with the rest obtained from reference TRBV5-1 and TRBJ1-1, is as follows: KAGVTQTPRYLIKTRGQQVTLSCSPISGHRSVSWYQQTPGQGLQFLFEYFSETQRNKGNFPGRFSGRQFSNSRSEMNVSTLELGDSALYLCASRQDPGGSANTEAFFGQGTRLTVV.

The rearrangement uses TRBV1 and TRBJ2-7; TRBD1, as called in the table, went unchecked against the DNA. TRBV1 is reported as a pseudogene. CDR3 size: 13 residues. The chain's CDR3 is CTSSQYLEVREYF. CDR3 DNA: TGCACCAGCAGCCAATATCTTGAAGTCAGGGAGTACTTC.